This entry lists 13 T cell receptor beta chains sequenced from one sample in a study of T cells in Graves' hyperthyroidism and ophthalmopathy. RNA transcripts yielded amplified TCR beta CDR3 regions. With the HTBI primer set, the TCR CDR3 went through a first round of RT-PCR. TCRdb redid the calling of the multiplex PCR reads with MiXCR, one entry per CDR3 protein. The sample has roughly 570,000 distinct CDR3 sequences; around 45% are singletons. The specimen sequenced was peripheral blood or thyroid tissue (not recorded which). These receptors all stem from an adult woman with Graves' disease, either hyperthyroidism or ophthalmopathy (not recorded which).

This clonotype has at least ten counts. The chain employs TRBV2 and TRBJ1-1; no firm D call. Germline V gene lookup returns CDR1 SNHLY and CDR2 FYNNEI. V was shortened by 8 bases and J by 1 base, with 11 bases between the two germline ends. The CDR3 runs 13 residues. The DNA for the CDR3 is TGTGCCAGCGCACTGAGAAAGAACACTGAAGCTTTCTTT. This encodes CASALRKNTEAFF.

This clonotype was seen ten or more times. The chain has TRBV6-1 and TRBJ2-2, with 7 bases lining up with TRBD2. V trimming: 4 bases; J trimming: 2 bases; junction bases outside the gene matches: 13. The CDR3 covers 18 residues. Per the germline V gene, CDR1 is MNHNS and CDR2 is SASEGT. CDR3: CASSAPVAGPSNTGELFF. CDR3 bases: TGTGCCAGCAGTGCCCCCGTAGCGGGCCCATCAAACACCGGGGAGCTGTTTTTT.

This clonotype was seen repeatedly, ten times or more. The rearrangement links TRBV20-1 to TRBJ2-5, with 9 bases that match TRBD2. The V gene end was trimmed by 3 bases and the J gene end by 2 bases; junction bases not matched to a gene: 4. Germline V gene lookup returns CDR1 DFQATT and CDR2 SNEGSKA (reference sequence). CDR3 length equals 14 residues. The CDR3 sequence is CSARWTSEQETQYF. The CDR3 bases are TGCAGTGCTAGGTGGACTAGCGAACAAGAGACCCAGTACTTC.

This clonotype was counted many times. The rearrangement links TRBV5-1 to TRBJ1-1; 8 bases line up with TRBD1. The germline gives CDR1 SGHRS, CDR2 YFSETQ. CDR3 size: 14 residues. V gave up 2 bases and J gave up 3 bases; unmatched junction bases: 3. The CDR3 region has the DNA TGCGCCAGCAGCTTCGACAGGGGCGACACTGAAGCTTTCTTT. Amino acid sequence: CASSFDRGDTEAFF.

As to this clonotype: At one boundary the junction diverges from the germline segment, which might be a read error. The chain recombines TRBV13 with TRBJ2-3, with D perhaps matching TRBD1 or TRBD2 (6 bases each). Per the germline V gene, CDR1 is PRHDT and CDR2 is FYEKMQ (reference sequence). The CDR3 extends over 15 amino acids. CDR3 nucleotides: TGCGCCAGCAGCTTTCGAGGAGGGGGTGCAGATACGCAGTATTTT. Translated: CASSFRGGGADTQYF.

This chain uses TRBV9 with TRBJ1-2; D is unclear. V lost 3 bases, J lost 8 bases, and 26 bases lay in between. The CDR3 has 17 amino acids. Germline lookup yields CDR1 SGDLS and CDR2 YYNGEE. CDR3 nucleotide sequence: TGTGCCAGCAGCGCCTTTAGGGAAGGGAGTTCGGCGGGGGGCTACACCTTC. Protein sequence: CASSAFREGSSAGGYTF. The complete variable domain, with remaining parts taken from reference TRBV9 and TRBJ1-2, reads DSGVTQTPKHLITATGQRVTLRCSPRSGDLSVYWYQQSLDQGLQFLIQYYNGEERAKGNILERFSAQQFPDLHSELNLSSLELGDSALYFCASSAFREGSSAGGYTFGSGTRLTVV.

This clonotype has a handful of counts. The V and J genes are TRBV24-1 and TRBJ2-7; no reliable D call. The V gene lost 4 bases and the J gene lost 2 bases, with 2 bases spanning the gap. The germline V gene has CDR1 KGHDR and CDR2 SFDVKD. CDR3 length: 11 amino acids. CDR3 protein: CATSDAYEQYF. In DNA form, the CDR3 reads TGTGCCACCAGTGACGCCTACGAGCAGTACTTC.

Comments on this clonotype: One junction end disagrees with the germline gene, perhaps due to a read error. V is TRBV10-2 and J is TRBJ1-5; the D gene is possibly TRBD1 (5 bases). This CDR3 contains 13 residues. Germline values: CDR1 WSHSY, CDR2 SAAADI. DNA of the CDR3: TGTGCCAGCAGGAAACAGGGCAATCAGCCCCAGCATTTT. This encodes CASRKQGNQPQHF.

This clonotype was seen repeatedly, ten times or more. The chain carries TRBV7-9 and TRBJ2-7; D is unclear. The V gene's germline CDR1 is SEHNR and CDR2 FQNEAQ (reference sequence). This CDR3 is 12 amino acids long. V lost 8 bases and J 3 bases, leaving 11 bases between the germline ends. CDR3 loop: CASWHSDYEQYF. The CDR3 bases are TGTGCCAGCTGGCACTCCGACTACGAGCAGTACTTC.

This clonotype was found many times. The chain combines TRBV7-2 with TRBJ1-2; a weak D match, TRBD1 (5 bases). The CDR3 has 16 residues. Germline V gene sequence: CDR1 SGHTA, CDR2 FQGNSA. The V end lost 5 bases, the J end lost 3 bases, and 19 bases lay between the germline ends. The CDR3 DNA is TGTGCCAGCAGCCCCCTCTTCGGGGCAAAAGACTATGGCTACACCTTC. Residues: CASSPLFGAKDYGYTF.

In its sample, this clonotype was seen many times. The chain joins TRBV27 to TRBJ1-4; 8 positions match TRBD1. V dropped 5 bases and J dropped 6; count of bases not matched to a gene: 5. CDR1 and CDR2 from the germline V gene are MNHEY and SMNVEV (reference sequence). This CDR3 spans 14 amino acids. The CDR3 DNA is TGTGCCAGCAGTCGACAGGGGAAATATGAAAAACTGTTTTTT. Its translation is CASSRQGKYEKLFF.

This chain joins TRBV6-1 and TRBJ2-3, with 9 bases fitting TRBD2. V trimming: 10 bases; J trimming: 2 bases; junction bases outside the gene matches: 7. This CDR3 contains 14 residues. Germline V gives CDR1 MNHNS, CDR2 SASEGT. CDR3 bases: TGTGCCACCCGACTAGCGGTGGACACAGATACGCAGTATTTT. Amino acid sequence: CATRLAVDTDTQYF.

V is TRBV12-3 or TRBV12-4 and J is TRBJ2-7; 8 positions match TRBD1. The CDR3 extends over 16 amino acids. The junction had 10 bases not matched to a gene; V was cut back by 4 bases and J by 2 bases. In DNA, the CDR3 is TGTGCCAGCAGTTCCACCGGGACAGGCACTACCTACGAGCAGTACTTC. This translates into CASSSTGTGTTYEQYF.